The following is a T cell receptor (beta chain) sequence with its context. Assay: immunoSEQ multiplex PCR; the TCRdb copy retains only in-frame clones and omits some. The data contain around 140,000 clones, roughly 88% of them singletons. This entry is derived from a study of blood T cell repertoires in COVID-19. Germline V lookup: CDR1 SGHRS, CDR2 YFSETQ. The V end lost 4 bases, the J end lost 6 bases, and 16 bases lay between the germline ends. This CDR3 region has 14 residues. The clonotype originates from a man aged 45-65 years with acute or convalescent COVID-19. Sequencing used peripheral blood. The gene calls are TRBV5-1 and TRBJ1-2, with TRBD1 as a possible D gene (6 bases). The CDR3 sequence is CASSAGDGGNGYTF. Here the CDR3 DNA reads TGCGCCAGCAGCGCCGGGGATGGGGGCAATGGCTACACCTTC.